Listed below are T cell receptor beta chains from one sample, sequenced in a study of blood T cells in healthy people across ages. MiXCR, run by TCRdb on the 5' RACE reads, gives a single entry per CDR3 protein. The sample contains over 600,000 distinct CDR3 sequences, approximately 21% of which appear only once. Sequencing was performed on blood. Receptors originate from a man between 65 and 85 years old in good health. Both conserved end residues are part of each CDR3. D genes are given only for firm matches. Size values are once, few and many counts, or a class for expanded clones, and some rows have none.

j_gene	abundance	v_gene	d_gene	CDR3aa	CDR3nt
TRBJ1-4	-	TRBV7-2	-	CASSQPGGKLFF	TGTGCCAGCAGTCAGCCAGGAGGAAAACTGTTTTTT
TRBJ2-3	-	TRBV9	-	CASRDHRDLSTDTQYF	TGTGCCAGCAGGGACCACCGGGACCTAAGCACAGATACGCAGTATTTT
TRBJ1-4	-	TRBV4-3	TRBD1	CASSQDWDSEKLFF	TGCGCCAGCAGCCAAGACTGGGACAGTGAAAAACTGTTTTTT
TRBJ1-3	few	TRBV29-1	-	CSVPQGLSGNTIYF	TGCAGCGTCCCACAGGGTCTGTCTGGAAACACCATATATTTT
TRBJ2-1	-	TRBV28	-	CASSQGSDEQFF	TGTGCCAGCAGTCAGGGGAGCGATGAGCAGTTCTTC
TRBJ2-2	-	TRBV10-3	-	CATRGENTGELFF	TGTGCCACCCGGGGAGAGAACACCGGGGAGCTGTTTTTT
TRBJ1-1	-	TRBV28	TRBD1	CASSTLTGRISEAFF	TGTGCCAGCAGTACCCTGACAGGGAGGATATCTGAAGCATTCTTT
TRBJ2-3	once	TRBV9	TRBD2	CASSVWGGSTDTQYF	TGTGCCAGCAGCGTTTGGGGGGGTAGCACAGATACGCAGTATTTT
TRBJ2-6	few	TRBV19	-	CASSIAWAGGANVLTF	TGTGCCAGTAGTATAGCTTGGGCTGGAGGGGCCAACGTCCTGACTTTC
TRBJ2-5	once	TRBV14	TRBD2	CASSQEAGGLQTQYF	TGTGCCAGCAGCCAAGAAGCGGGGGGCCTACAGACCCAGTACTTC
TRBJ2-1	-	TRBV14	-	CASSASRGESSYNEQFF	TGTGCCAGCAGCGCTAGCCGTGGCGAAAGCTCCTACAATGAGCAGTTCTTC
TRBJ2-4	few	TRBV20-1	-	CSAPPTAAKNIQYF	TGCAGTGCCCCCCCGACAGCAGCCAAAAACATTCAGTACTTC
TRBJ2-1	-	TRBV5-1	TRBD2	CASSAGLAGHNEQFF	TGCGCCAGCAGCGCCGGACTAGCGGGCCACAATGAGCAGTTCTTC
TRBJ2-5	many	TRBV18	TRBD2	CASSPPGLAETQYF	TGTGCCAGCAGTCCTCCGGGACTAGCGGAGACCCAGTACTTC